This record covers a single TCR beta chain. MiXCR, applied by TCRdb to the RT-PCR reads, yields one record per CDR3 protein. This sample carries fewer than 800,000 distinct CDR3 sequences, more than 13% of them seen once, and the ten largest clones take about 3.9%. The germline gives CDR1 DFQATT, CDR2 SNEGSKA (reference sequence). V trimming: 2 bases; J trimming: 4 bases; junction bases outside the gene matches: 0. CDR3 length equals 12 residues. The genes are TRBV20-1 and TRBJ2-7, with TRBD2 matching over 9 bases. The sequence came from a female donor in good health, serving as a healthy control. Source material: memory CD4+ T cells from blood. For the CDR3, the DNA is TGCAGTGCTAGAAGCGGGAGGTACGAGCAGTACTTC. It specifies CSARSGRYEQYF.